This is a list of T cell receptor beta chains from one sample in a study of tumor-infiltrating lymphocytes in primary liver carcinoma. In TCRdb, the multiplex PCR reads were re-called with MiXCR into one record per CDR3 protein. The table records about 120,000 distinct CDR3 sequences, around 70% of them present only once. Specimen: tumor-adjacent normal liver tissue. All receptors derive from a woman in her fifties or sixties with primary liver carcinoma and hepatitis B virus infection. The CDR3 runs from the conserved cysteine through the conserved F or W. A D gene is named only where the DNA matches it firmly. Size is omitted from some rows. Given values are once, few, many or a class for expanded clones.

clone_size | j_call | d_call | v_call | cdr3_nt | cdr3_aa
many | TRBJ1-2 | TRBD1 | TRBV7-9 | TGTGCCAGCAGCTTAAACAGGGGGCCCTATGGCTACACCTTC | CASSLNRGPYGYTF
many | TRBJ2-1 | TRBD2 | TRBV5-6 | TGTGCCAGCAGCTTGCGGACTAGCGGGAGCTCCTACAATGAGCAGTTCTTC | CASSLRTSGSSYNEQFF
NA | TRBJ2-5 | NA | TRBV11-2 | TGTGCCAGCGGCGTTCCTGGGGTAAAGACCCAGTACTTC | CASGVPGVKTQYF
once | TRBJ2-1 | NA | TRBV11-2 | TGTGCCAGTAGCTTAGATTTTTTTTTCAGGGGAAACTCCTACAGTGAGCAGTTCTTC | CASSLDFFFRGNSYSEQFF
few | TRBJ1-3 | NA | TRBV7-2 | TGTGCAGGGGGTTTTAGTGGAAACACCATATATTTT | CAGGFSGNTIYF
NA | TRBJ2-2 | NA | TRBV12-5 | TGCGCTAGTGGTTCCCCGACAGCTAACACCGGGGAGCTGTTTTTT | CASGSPTANTGELFF
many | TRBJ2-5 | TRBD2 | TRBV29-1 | TGCAGCGTTGAGGTACCCGGGGGGGAGACCCAGTACTTC | CSVEVPGGETQYF
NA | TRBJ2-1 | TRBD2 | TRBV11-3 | TGTACCAGCAGCTCAACTGGGACTAGAAGCGATGAGCAGTTCTTC | CTSSSTGTRSDEQFF
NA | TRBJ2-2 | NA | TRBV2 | TGTGCCAGCAGACCCGACACCGGGGAGCTGTTTTTT | CASRPDTGELFF
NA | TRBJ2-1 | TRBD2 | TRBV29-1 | TGCAACATTCGGTTCTGGGCTAGCGGGAACTATGAGCAGTTCTTC | CNIRFWASGNYEQFF
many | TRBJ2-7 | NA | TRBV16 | TGTGCCAGCAGCCAACCCCCAGCGGGCGTTTACGAGCAGTACTTC | CASSQPPAGVYEQYF
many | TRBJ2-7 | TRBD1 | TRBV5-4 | TGTGCCAGCAGCGTCGGGACAGCGGACTCCTACGAGCAGTACTTC | CASSVGTADSYEQYF
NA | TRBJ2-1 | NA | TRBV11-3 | TGTGCCACCAGCGCGAGCGGCTCCTACAATGAGCAGCTCTTC | CATSASGSYNEQLF
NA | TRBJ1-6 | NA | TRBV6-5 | TGTGCCAGCAGTTACAAGAGGGGACTCTCAAATTCACACCTCCACTTT | CASSYKRGLSNSHLHF
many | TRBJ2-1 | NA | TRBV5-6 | TGTGCCAGCAGCTTGATAGAGGACAATGAGCAGTTCTTC | CASSLIEDNEQFF
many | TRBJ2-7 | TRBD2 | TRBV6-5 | TGTGCCAGCAGGAAGGGACTAGCGGGACGTGGCCCGTACGAGCAGTACTTC | CASRKGLAGRGPYEQYF
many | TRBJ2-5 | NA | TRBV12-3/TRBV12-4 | TGTGCCAGCAGTTTAATCGCCCAAGAGACCCAGTACTTC | CASSLIAQETQYF
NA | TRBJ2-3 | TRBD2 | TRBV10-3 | TGTGCCATCAGTGCAGGACTAGCGGGAGTCCCGGGGGATACGCAGTATTTT | CAISAGLAGVPGDTQYF
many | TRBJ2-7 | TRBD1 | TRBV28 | TGTGCCAGCAGCCAACTACAGGGGAGCTCCTACGAGCAGTACTTC | CASSQLQGSSYEQYF
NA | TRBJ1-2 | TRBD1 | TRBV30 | TGTGCCTGGTACAGGGGGCGGACGTCTCCTGACTATGGCTACACCTTC | CAWYRGRTSPDYGYTF
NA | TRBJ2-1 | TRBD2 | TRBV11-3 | TGTGCCAGCAGCACCGGACAGGGGGGACTAGCGGGAGGACTCAATGAGCAGTCCTTC | CASSTGQGGLAGGLNEQSF
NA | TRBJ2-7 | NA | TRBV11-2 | TGTGCCAGCAGCTTAGCGGGGCTCGGCCGTGGGGACGAGCAGTACTTC | CASSLAGLGRGDEQYF
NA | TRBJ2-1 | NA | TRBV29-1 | TGCAATGTTGAAGATTTGGCAGGTGAATACAATGAGCAGTTCTTC | CNVEDLAGEYNEQFF
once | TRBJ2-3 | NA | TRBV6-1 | TGTGCCAGGAGCGAAGGTGTGTGGGATATGCAGTATTTT | CARSEGVWDMQYF
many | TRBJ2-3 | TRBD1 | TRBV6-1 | TGTGCCAGCACCCGGGACAGGTCAGGAGATACGCAGTATTTT | CASTRDRSGDTQYF